These T cell receptor beta chains were read from a single sample in a study of CD8+CD57+ T cells in acquired aplastic anemia. TCRdb reanalysed the reads using MiXCR and keeps one entry per CDR3 protein. This table has around 290,000 distinct CDR3 sequences, 50% to 65% appearing once. The sample consisted of sorted CD4+, CD8+, or CD8+CD57+ T cells (not recorded which) from PBMCs. Every receptor here comes from a human donor with aplastic anemia. Each CDR3 is given with its conserved first and last residue. The order of the fields is V gene, J gene, clone size, D gene, CDR3 protein, CDR3 DNA. A D gene is named only where the DNA matches it firmly. Expanded clones get a size class; other rows say once, few or many, or leave the size out.

TRBV20-1,TRBJ2-5,NA,TRBD1,CSATRQGFQETQYF,TGCAGTGCTACGAGACAGGGGTTCCAAGAGACCCAGTACTTC
TRBV19,TRBJ1-1,once,TRBD1,CASIPRQGALATEAFF,TGTGCCAGTATTCCACGACAGGGGGCCTTGGCCACTGAAGCTTTCTTT
TRBV7-3,TRBJ2-2,many,NA,CASSLQGEVTGELFF,TGTGCCAGCAGCTTACAGGGGGAGGTCACCGGGGAGCTGTTTTTT
TRBV7-9,TRBJ1-1,NA,NA,CASSFKGRTEAFF,TGTGCCAGCAGCTTCAAGGGACGGACTGAAGCTTTCTTT
TRBV5-1,TRBJ2-7,many,TRBD1,CASSWGTGNYEQYF,TGCGCCAGCAGCTGGGGGACAGGGAACTACGAGCAGTACTTC
TRBV7-8,TRBJ2-1,few,NA,CASSLVPPGLVNEQFF,TGTGCCAGCAGCTTAGTACCGCCAGGGCTGGTCAATGAGCAGTTCTTC
TRBV7-8,TRBJ2-5,NA,NA,CASSLRARAETQYF,TGTGCCAGCAGCCTAAGGGCCAGGGCGGAGACCCAGTACTTC
TRBV5-1,TRBJ1-1,many,NA,CASSPSPQAEGTEAFF,TGCGCCAGCAGCCCATCCCCCCAGGCCGAGGGCACTGAAGCTTTCTTT
TRBV9,TRBJ2-3,many,NA,CASSVNWGGTDTQYF,TGTGCCAGCAGCGTAAATTGGGGGGGCACAGATACGCAGTATTTT
TRBV20-1,TRBJ1-1,NA,NA,CSALGTENTEAFF,TGCAGTGCTTTAGGGACGGAGAACACTGAAGCTTTCTTT
TRBV2,TRBJ2-6,few,NA,CASSERGAVGANVLTF,TGTGCCAGCAGCGAGCGAGGGGCGGTTGGGGCCAACGTCCTGACTTTC
TRBV11-2,TRBJ2-3,NA,NA,CASSLVSGITDTQYF,TGTGCCAGCAGCTTAGTTAGCGGAATCACAGATACGCAGTATTTT
TRBV2,TRBJ1-2,NA,NA,CASSEGPYYGYTF,TGTGCCAGCAGTGAGGGACCCTACTATGGCTACACCTTC
TRBV7-2,TRBJ2-1,few,NA,CASSPTYNEQFF,TGTGCCAGTAGTCCCACTTACAATGAGCAGTTCTTC
TRBV7-3,TRBJ2-7,once,TRBD2,CASSLRPASGGNEQYF,TGTGCCAGCAGCTTAAGGCCGGCTAGCGGGGGTAACGAGCAGTACTTC
TRBV12-3/TRBV12-4,TRBJ2-7,few,TRBD1,CASSSPDRWGDEEAYEQYF,TGTGCCAGCAGTTCCCCGGACAGGTGGGGTGACGAGGAGGCCTACGAGCAGTACTTC
TRBV29-1,TRBJ2-7,NA,TRBD2,CSSWTSKYEQYF,TGCAGCAGTTGGACTAGCAAGTACGAGCAGTACTTC
TRBV7-8,TRBJ1-5,NA,NA,CASSVDLRPQHF,TGTGCCAGCAGCGTTGACCTTCGACCCCAGCATTTT
TRBV5-1,TRBJ1-6,NA,NA,CASSLGRDSPLHF,TGTGCCAGCAGCTTAGGACGAGATTCACCCCTCCACTTT
TRBV2,TRBJ2-7,NA,NA,CASTPDLGSYEQYF,TGTGCCAGCACCCCCGATCTGGGATCCTACGAGCAGTACTTC
TRBV20-1,TRBJ2-6,NA,NA,CSARPRGRMSGANVLTF,TGCAGTGCTAGACCGCGGGGAAGGATGTCTGGGGCCAACGTCCTGACTTTC
TRBV20-1,TRBJ1-4,many,NA,CSAPGMNEKLFF,TGCAGTGCTCCGGGGATGAATGAAAAACTGTTTTTT
TRBV7-2,TRBJ2-1,once,NA,CASSFEGPHNEQFF,TGTGCCAGCAGCTTCGAGGGACCACACAATGAGCAGTTCTTC
TRBV5-5,TRBJ2-2,NA,NA,CASSRTRGDTGELFF,TGTGCCAGCAGCCGAACCAGGGGAGACACCGGGGAGCTGTTTTTT
TRBV9,TRBJ2-3,NA,TRBD2,CASSVTGLAVGTDTQYF,TGTGCCAGCAGCGTAACAGGACTAGCGGTAGGCACAGATACGCAGTATTTT
TRBV6-5,TRBJ2-2,NA,NA,CASTIAASGELFF,TGTGCCAGCACAATCGCCGCCTCTGGGGAGCTGTTTTTT
TRBV19,TRBJ2-3,few,NA,CASSMVGVATDTQYF,TGTGCCAGTAGTATGGTCGGGGTCGCGACAGATACGCAGTATTTT
TRBV7-3,TRBJ2-7,NA,NA,CASSFPRRGAEQYF,TGTGCCAGCAGCTTCCCCCGTCGGGGGGCAGAGCAGTACTTC